This T cell receptor (beta chain) was identified in a study of early T cells in non-severe SARS-CoV-2 infection. Overall study findings and caveats: VDJdb matches were skewed toward anti-spike CD8 T cell responses.

V lost 4 bases to trimming and J lost 4 bases, with 9 bases between them. Per the germline V gene, CDR1 is SQVTM and CDR2 is ANQGSEA. This CDR3 region has 12 residues. This clonotype was detected ten times or more. Its specificity is not known. The TCR library protocol attached unique molecular identifiers to the individual cDNA molecules. TCRdb passed the 5' RACE reads through MiXCR, listing each CDR3 protein once. The data contain about 27,000 distinct CDR3 sequences, around 3.9% of them seen just once; the ten biggest clones take up 3.5% to 5%. The chain recombines TRBV29-1 with TRBJ2-3; D not certain. The sequenced sample consisted of whole blood. The clonotype comes from an adult who was a healthcare worker with PCR-confirmed SARS-CoV-2 infection or an uninfected control (not recorded which). DNA of the CDR3: TGCAGCGTTGCACAAGCCGCAGATACGCAGTATTTT. This encodes CSVAQAADTQYF.